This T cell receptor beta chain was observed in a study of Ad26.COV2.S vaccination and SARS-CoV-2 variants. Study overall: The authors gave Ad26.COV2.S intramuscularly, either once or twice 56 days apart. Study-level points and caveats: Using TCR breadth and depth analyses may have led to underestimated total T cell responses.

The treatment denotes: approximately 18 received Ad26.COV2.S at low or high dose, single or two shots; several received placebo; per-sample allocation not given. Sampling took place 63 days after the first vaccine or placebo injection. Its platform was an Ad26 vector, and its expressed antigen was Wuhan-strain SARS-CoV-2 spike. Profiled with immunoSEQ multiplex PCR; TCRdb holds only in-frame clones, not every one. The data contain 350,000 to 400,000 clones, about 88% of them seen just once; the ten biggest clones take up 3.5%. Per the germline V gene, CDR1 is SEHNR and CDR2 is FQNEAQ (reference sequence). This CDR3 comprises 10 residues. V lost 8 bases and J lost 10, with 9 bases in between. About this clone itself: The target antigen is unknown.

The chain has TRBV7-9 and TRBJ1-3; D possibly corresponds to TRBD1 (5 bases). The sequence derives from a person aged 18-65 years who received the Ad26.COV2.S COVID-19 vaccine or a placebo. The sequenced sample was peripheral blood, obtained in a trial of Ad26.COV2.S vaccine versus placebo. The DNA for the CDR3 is TGTGCCAGCCGGGGGGGAACCATATATTTT. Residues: CASRGGTIYF.